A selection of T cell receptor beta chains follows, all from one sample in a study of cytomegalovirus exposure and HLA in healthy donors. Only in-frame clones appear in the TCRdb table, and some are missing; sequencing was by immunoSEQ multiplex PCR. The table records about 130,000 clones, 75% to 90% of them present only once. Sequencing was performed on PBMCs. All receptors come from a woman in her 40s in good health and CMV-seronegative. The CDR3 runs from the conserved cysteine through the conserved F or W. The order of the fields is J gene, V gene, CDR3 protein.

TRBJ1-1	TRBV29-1	CSVDSGNTEAFF
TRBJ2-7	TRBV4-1	CASSQPLGQGPHEQYF
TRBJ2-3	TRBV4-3	CASSRSSGTDTQYF
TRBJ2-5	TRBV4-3	CASSHADRGSLKTQYF
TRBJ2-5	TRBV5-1	CASSSVPGQGVWESTHETQYF
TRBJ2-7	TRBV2	CASSRRSGGSSYEQYF
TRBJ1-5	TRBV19	CASSIRDSNQPQHF
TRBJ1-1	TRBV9	CASSAGQWMSTEAFF
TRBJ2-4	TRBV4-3	CASSHGLAGGKNIQYF
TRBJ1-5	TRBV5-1	CASRQGTGAGQPQHF
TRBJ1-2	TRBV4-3	CASSQGGQVDGYTF
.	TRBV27	CASSPRVVAGYEQYF
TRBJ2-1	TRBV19	CASSTGPYNEQFF
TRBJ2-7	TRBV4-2	CASSQDLGLTSYEQYF
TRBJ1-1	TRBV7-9	CASSQKKGTGNTEAFF
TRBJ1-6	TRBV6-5	CASSTTGSNSPLHF